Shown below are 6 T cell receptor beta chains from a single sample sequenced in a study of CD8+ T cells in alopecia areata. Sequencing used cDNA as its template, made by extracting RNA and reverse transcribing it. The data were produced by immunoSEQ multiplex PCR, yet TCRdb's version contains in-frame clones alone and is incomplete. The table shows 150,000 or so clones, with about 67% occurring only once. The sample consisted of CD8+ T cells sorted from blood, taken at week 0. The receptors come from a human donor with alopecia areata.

CDR3 sequence: CASSQDRESGWTQYF. The CDR3 DNA sequence: TGTGCCAGCAGCCAAGACAGGGAATCTGGATGGACGCAGTATTTT. V usage is TRBV7-9 and J usage is TRBJ2-3; 7 positions agree with TRBD1. This CDR3 contains 15 residues. J was trimmed by 9 bases and V by 5 bases; bases with no gene match: 14. Germline CDR1 SEHNR, CDR2 FQNEAQ (reference sequence). The entire variable domain, with the rest obtained from reference TRBV7-9 and TRBJ2-3, is as follows: DTGVSQNPRHKITKRGQNVTFRCDPISEHNRLYWYRQTLGQGPEFLTYFQNEAQLEKSRLLSDRFSAERPKGSFSTLEIQRTEQGDSAMYLCASSQDRESGWTQYFGPGTRLTVL.

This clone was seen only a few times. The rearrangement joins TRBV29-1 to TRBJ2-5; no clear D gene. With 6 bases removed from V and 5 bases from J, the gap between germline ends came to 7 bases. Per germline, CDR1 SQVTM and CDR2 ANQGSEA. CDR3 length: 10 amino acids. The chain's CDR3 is CSVPEETQYF. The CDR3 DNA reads TGCAGCGTGCCCGAGGAGACCCAGTACTTC.

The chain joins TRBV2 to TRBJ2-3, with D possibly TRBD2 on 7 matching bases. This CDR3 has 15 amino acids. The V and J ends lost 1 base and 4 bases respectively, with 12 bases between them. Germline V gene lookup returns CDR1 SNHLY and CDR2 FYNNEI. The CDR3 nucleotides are TGTGCCAGCAGTGAAGGTTGGCGGGGGCCAGATACGCAGTATTTT. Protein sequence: CASSEGWRGPDTQYF.

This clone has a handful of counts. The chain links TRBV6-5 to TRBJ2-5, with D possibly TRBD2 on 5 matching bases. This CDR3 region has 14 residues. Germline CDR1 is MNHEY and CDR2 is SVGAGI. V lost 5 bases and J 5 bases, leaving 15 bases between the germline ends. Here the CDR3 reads CASSPRISGETQYF. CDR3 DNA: TGTGCCAGCAGTCCGCGGATATCGGGGGAGACCCAGTACTTC.

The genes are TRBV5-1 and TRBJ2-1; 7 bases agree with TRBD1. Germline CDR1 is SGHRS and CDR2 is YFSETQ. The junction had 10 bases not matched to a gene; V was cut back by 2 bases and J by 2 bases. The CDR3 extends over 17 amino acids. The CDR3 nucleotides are TGCGCCAGCAGCTTCCAATACGGGACAGAGGCCTACAATGAGCAGTTCTTC. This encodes CASSFQYGTEAYNEQFF.

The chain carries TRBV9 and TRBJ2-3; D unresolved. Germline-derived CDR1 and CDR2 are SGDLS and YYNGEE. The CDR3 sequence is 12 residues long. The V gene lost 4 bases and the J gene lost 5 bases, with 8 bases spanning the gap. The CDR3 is CASSSFGDTQYF. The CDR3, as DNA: TGTGCCAGCAGCTCGTTTGGAGATACGCAGTATTTT.